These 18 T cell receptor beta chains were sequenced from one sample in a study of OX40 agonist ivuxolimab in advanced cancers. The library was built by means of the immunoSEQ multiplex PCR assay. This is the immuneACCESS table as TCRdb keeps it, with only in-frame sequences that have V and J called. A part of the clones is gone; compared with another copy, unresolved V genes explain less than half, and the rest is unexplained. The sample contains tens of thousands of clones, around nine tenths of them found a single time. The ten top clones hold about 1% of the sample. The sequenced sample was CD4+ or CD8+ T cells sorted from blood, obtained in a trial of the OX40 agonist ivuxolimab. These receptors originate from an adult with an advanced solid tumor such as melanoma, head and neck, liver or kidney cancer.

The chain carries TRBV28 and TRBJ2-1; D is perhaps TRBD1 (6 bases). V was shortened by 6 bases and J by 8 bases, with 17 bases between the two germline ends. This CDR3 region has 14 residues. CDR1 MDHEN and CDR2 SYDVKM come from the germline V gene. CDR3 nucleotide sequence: TGTGCCAGCAGCCAACCAGGGGTTATGGATGAGCAGTTCTTC. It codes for CASSQPGVMDEQFF.

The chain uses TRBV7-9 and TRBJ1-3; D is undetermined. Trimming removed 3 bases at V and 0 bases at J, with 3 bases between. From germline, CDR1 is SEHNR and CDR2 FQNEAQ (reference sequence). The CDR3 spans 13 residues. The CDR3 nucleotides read TGTGCCAGCAGCTTGGGCTCTGGAAACACCATATATTTT. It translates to CASSLGSGNTIYF. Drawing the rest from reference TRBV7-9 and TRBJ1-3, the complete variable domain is DTGVSQNPRHKITKRGQNVTFRCDPISEHNRLYWYRQTLGQGPEFLTYFQNEAQLEKSRLLSDRFSAERPKGSFSTLEIQRTEQGDSAMYLCASSLGSGNTIYFGEGSWLTVV.

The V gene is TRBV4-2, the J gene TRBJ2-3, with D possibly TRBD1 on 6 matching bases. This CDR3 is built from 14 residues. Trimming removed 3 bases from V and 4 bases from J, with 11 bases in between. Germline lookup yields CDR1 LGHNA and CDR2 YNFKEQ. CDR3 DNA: TGTGCCAGCAGCCAGCACAGGGATGCAGATACGCAGTATTTT. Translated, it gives CASSQHRDADTQYF.

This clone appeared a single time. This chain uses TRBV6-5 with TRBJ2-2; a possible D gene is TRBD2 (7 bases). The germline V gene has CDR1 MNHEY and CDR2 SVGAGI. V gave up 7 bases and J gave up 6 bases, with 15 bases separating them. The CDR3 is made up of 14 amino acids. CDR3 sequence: CASTRGGEAGELFF. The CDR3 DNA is TGTGCCAGCACCAGGGGAGGGGAGGCCGGGGAGCTGTTTTTT.

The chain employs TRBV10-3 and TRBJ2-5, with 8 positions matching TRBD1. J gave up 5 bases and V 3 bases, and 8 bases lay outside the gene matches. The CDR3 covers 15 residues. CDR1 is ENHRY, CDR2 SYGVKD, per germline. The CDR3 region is CAISDLGQGRETQYF. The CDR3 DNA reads TGTGCCATCAGTGACCTCGGACAGGGTCGGGAGACCCAGTACTTC.

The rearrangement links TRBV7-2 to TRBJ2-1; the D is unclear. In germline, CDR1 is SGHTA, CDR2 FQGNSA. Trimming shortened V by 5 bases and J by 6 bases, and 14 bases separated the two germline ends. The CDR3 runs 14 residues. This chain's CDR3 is CASSPHSLGNEQFF. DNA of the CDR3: TGTGCCAGCAGCCCCCATAGCTTGGGCAATGAGCAGTTCTTC.

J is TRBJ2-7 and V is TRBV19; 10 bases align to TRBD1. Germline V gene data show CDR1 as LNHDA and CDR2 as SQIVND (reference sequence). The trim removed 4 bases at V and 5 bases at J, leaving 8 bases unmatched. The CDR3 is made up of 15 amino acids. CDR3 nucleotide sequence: TGTGCCAGTAGTACCTTCGCCGGGACAGGGGACGAGCAGTACTTC. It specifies CASSTFAGTGDEQYF.

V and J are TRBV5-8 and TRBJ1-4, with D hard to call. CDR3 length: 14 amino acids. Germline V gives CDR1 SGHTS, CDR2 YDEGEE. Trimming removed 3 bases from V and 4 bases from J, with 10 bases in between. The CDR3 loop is CASSSRGHNEKLFF. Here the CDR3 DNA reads TGTGCCAGCAGCTCTCGTGGGCATAATGAAAAACTGTTTTTT.

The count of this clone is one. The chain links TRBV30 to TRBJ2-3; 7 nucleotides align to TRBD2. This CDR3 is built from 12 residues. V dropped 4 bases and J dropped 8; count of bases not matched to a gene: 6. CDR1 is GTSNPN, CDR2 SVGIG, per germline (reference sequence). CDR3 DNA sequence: TGTGCCTGGATAAGGGAGGGAGTTACGCAGTATTTT. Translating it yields CAWIREGVTQYF.

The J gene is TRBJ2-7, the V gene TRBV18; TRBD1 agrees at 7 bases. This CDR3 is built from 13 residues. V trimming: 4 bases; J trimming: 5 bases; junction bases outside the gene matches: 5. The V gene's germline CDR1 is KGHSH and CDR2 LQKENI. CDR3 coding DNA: TGTGCCAGCTCACTCGACAGGGAAGACGAGCAGTACTTC. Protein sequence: CASSLDREDEQYF.

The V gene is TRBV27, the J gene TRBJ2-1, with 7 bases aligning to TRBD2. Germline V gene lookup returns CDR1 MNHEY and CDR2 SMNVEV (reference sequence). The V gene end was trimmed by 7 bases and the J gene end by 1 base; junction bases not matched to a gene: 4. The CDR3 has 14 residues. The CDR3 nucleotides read TGTGCCAGCACAGGCGGGAGATCCTACAATGAGCAGTTCTTC. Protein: CASTGGRSYNEQFF.

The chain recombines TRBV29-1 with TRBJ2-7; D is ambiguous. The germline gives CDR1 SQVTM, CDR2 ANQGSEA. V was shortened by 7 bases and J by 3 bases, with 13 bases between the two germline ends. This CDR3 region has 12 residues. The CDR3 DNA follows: TGCAGCGCGCGTGGGCTTCTCTACGAGCAGTACTTC. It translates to CSARGLLYEQYF.

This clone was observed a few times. CDR3 sequence (DNA): TGTGCCAGCAGCTTAGTAGGGGGGCTGGATTCACCCCTCCACTTT. Its protein product is CASSLVGGLDSPLHF. The J gene is TRBJ1-6, the V gene TRBV7-2; the D gene is possibly TRBD1 (6 bases). The germline V gene has CDR1 SGHTA and CDR2 FQGNSA. Trimming shortened V by 1 base and J by 8 bases, and 12 bases separated the two germline ends. The CDR3 extends over 15 amino acids.

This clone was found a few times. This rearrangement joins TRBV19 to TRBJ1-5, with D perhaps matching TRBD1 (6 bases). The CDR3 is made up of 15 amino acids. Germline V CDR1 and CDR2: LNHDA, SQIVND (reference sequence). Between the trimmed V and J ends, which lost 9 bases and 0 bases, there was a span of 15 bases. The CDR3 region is CASIPTGYSNQPQHF. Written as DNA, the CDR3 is TGTGCCAGCATTCCGACAGGATATAGCAATCAGCCCCAGCATTTT.

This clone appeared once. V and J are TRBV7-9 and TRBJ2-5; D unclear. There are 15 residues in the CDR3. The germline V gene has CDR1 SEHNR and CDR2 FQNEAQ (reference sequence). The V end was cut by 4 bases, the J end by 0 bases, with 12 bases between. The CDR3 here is CASSSRRWDQETQYF. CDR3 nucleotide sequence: TGTGCCAGCAGCTCCCGACGGTGGGACCAAGAGACCCAGTACTTC.

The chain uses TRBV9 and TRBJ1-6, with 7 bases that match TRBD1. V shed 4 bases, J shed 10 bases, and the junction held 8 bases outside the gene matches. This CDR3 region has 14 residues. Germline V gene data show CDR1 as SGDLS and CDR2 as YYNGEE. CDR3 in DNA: TGTGCCAGCAGCTCAGGGGGGGGAGGGTCACCCCTCCACTTT. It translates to CASSSGGGGSPLHF.

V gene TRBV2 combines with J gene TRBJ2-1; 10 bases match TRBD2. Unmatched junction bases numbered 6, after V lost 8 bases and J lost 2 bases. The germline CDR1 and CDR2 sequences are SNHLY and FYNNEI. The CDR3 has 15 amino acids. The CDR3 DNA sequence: TGTGCCAGCGGCCCTAGCGGGAGAACCTACAATGAGCAGTTCTTC. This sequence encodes CASGPSGRTYNEQFF.

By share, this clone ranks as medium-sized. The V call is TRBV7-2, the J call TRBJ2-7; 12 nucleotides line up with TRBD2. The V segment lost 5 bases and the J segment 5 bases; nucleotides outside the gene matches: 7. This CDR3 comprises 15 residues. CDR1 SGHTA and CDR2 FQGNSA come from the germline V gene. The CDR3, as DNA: TGTGCCAGCAGCCTCCCGACTAGCGGGAGTAACGAGCAGTACTTC. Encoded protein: CASSLPTSGSNEQYF.